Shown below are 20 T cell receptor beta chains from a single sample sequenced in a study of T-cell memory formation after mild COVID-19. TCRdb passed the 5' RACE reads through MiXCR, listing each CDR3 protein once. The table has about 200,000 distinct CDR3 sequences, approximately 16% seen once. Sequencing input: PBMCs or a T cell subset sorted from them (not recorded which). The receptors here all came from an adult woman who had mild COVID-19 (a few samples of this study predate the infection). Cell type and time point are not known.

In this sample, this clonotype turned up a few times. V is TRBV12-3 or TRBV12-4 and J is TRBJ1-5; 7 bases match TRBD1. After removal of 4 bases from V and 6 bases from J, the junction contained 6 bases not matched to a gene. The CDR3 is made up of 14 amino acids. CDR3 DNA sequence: TGTGCCAGCAGTTCCCCGGGACAGTTTCAGCCCCAGCATTTT. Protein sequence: CASSSPGQFQPQHF.

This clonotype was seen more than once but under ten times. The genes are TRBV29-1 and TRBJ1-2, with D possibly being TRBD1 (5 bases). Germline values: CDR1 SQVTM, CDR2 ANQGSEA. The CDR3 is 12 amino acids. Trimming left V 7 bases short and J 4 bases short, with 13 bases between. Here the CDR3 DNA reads TGCAGCGCGACGTCAGGGACCTATGGCTACACCTTC. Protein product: CSATSGTYGYTF.

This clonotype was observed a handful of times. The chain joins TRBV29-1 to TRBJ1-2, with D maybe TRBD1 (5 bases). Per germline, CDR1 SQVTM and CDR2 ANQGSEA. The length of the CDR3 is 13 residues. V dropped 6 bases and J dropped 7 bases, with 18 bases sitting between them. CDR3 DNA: TGCAGCGTCAAAACACTGACCGGGGGTGGCTACACCTTC. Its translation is CSVKTLTGGGYTF.

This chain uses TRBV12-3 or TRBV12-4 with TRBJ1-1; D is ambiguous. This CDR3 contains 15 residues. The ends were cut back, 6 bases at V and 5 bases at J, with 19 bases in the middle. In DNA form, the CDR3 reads TGTGCCAGCAGCCATACAGAAGCGGGTAAAACTGAAGCTTTCTTT. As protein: CASSHTEAGKTEAFF.

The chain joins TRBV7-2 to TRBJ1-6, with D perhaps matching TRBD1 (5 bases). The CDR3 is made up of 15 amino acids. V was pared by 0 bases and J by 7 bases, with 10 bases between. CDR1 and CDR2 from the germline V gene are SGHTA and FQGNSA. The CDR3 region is CASSLAVGRNSPLHF. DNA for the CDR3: TGTGCCAGCAGCTTAGCGGTGGGGCGGAATTCACCCCTCCACTTT.

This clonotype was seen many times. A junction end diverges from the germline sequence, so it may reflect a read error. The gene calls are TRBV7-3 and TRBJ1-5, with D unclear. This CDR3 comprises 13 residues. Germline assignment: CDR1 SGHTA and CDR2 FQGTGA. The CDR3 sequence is CASSLTAVEPQHF. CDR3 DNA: TGTGCCAGCAGCCTAACAGCAGTCGAGCCCCAGCATTTT.

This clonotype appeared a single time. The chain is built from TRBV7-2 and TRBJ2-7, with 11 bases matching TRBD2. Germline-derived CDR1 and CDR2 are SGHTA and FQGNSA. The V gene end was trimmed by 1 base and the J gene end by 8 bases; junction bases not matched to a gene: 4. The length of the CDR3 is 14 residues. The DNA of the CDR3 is TGTGCCAGCAGCTTAGATTCTAGCGGGGGGCAGCAGTACTTC. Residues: CASSLDSSGGQQYF.

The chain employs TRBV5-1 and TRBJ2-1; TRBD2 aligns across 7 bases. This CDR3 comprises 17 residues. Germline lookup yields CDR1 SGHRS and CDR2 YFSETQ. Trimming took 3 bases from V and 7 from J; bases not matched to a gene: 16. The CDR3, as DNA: TGCGCCAGCAGCTCGCTTATAGGGGATGGGGGGGGAAATGAGCAGTTCTTC. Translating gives CASSSLIGDGGGNEQFF.

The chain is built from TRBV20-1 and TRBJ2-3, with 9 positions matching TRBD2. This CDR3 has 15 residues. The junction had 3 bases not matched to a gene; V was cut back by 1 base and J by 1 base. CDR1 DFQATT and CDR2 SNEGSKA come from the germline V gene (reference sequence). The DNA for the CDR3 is TGCAGTGCTAGAGTCCGCGGGAGGGGCACAGATACGCAGTATTTT. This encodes CSARVRGRGTDTQYF.

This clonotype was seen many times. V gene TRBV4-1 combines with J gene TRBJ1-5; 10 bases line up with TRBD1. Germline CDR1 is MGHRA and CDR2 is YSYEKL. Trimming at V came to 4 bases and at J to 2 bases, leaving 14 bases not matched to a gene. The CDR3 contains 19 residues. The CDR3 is CASSPPWDRGRDGNQPQHF. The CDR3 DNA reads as TGCGCCAGCAGCCCCCCATGGGACAGGGGCCGGGATGGCAATCAGCCCCAGCATTTT.

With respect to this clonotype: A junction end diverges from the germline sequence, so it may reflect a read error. The CDR3, as DNA: TGTGCCAGTAATATAGATCATTTCCAGGGTCAGCATTTT. Its translation: CASNIDHFQGQHF. The V call is TRBV19, the J call TRBJ1-5; possibly TRBD1 for D (5 bases). The CDR3 consists of 13 residues. Germline CDR1 and CDR2: LNHDA and SQIVND (reference sequence). Together with reference TRBV19 and TRBJ1-5, the CDR3 gives the full variable domain: DGGITQSPKYLFRKEGQNVTLSCEQNLNHDAMYWYRQDPGQGLRLIYYSQIVNDFQKGDIAEGYSVSREKKESFPLTVTSAQKNPTAFYLCASNIDHFQGQHFGDGTRLSIL.

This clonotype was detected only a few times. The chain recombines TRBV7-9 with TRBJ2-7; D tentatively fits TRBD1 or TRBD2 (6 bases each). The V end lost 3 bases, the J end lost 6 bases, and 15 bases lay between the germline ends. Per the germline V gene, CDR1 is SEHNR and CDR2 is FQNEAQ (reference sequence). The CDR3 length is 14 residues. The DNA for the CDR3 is TGTGCCAGCAGCTTCGGGGTAACGGGGGCCGAGCAGTACTTC. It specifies CASSFGVTGAEQYF. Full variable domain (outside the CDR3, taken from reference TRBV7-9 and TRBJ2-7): DTGVSQNPRHKITKRGQNVTFRCDPISEHNRLYWYRQTLGQGPEFLTYFQNEAQLEKSRLLSDRFSAERPKGSFSTLEIQRTEQGDSAMYLCASSFGVTGAEQYFGPGTRLTVT.

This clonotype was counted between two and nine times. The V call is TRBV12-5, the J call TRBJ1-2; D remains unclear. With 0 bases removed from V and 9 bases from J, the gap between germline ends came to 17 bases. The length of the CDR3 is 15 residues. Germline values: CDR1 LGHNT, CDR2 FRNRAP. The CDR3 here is CASGLVGPPGVSYTF. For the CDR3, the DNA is TGTGCTAGTGGTTTGGTAGGACCACCAGGTGTGAGCTACACCTTC.

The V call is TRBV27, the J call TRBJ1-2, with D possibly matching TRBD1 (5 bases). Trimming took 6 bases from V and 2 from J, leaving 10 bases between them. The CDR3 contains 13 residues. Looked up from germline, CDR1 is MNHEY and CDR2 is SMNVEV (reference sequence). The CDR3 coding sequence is TGTGCCAGCAGCCGAGCAGGGAACTATGGCTACACCTTC. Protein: CASSRAGNYGYTF.

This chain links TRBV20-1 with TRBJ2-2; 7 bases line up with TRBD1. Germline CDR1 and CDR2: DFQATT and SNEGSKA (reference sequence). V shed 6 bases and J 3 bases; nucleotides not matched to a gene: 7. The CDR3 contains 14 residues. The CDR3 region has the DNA TGCAGTGCCCGGGGACAGACCCACACCGGGGAGCTGTTTTTT. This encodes CSARGQTHTGELFF.

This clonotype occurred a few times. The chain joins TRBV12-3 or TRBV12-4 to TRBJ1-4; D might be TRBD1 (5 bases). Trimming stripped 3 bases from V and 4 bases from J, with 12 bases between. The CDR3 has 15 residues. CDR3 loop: CASSLSRGFNEKLFF. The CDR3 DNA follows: TGTGCCAGCAGTTTGTCTCGGGGCTTTAATGAAAAACTGTTTTTT.

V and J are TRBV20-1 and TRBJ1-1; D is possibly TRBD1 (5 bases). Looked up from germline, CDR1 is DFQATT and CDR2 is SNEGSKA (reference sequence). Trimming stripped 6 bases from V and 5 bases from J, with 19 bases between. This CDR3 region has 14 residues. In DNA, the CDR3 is TGCAGTGCAGACGTGGGGAAGGGACGGACTGAAGCTTTCTTT. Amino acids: CSADVGKGRTEAFF.

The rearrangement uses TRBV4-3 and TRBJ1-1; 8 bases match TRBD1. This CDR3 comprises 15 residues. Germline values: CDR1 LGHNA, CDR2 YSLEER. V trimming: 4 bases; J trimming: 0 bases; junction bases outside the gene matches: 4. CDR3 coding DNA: TGCGCCAGCAGCCCCTCCAGGGGGCTGAACACTGAAGCTTTCTTT. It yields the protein CASSPSRGLNTEAFF.

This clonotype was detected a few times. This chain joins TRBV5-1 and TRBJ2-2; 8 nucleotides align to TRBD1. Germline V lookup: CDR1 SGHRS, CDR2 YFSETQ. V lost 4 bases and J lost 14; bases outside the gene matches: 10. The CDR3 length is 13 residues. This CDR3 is CASSADTGGELFF. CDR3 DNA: TGCGCCAGCAGCGCCGATACAGGGGGTGAACTGTTTTTT.

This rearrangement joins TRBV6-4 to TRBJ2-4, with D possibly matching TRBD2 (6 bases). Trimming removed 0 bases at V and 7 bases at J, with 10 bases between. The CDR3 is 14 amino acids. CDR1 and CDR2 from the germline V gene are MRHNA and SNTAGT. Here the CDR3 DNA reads TGTGCCAGCAGTGACTCTGGAGGGAGCAACATTCAGTACTTC. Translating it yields CASSDSGGSNIQYF.